This TCR beta chain was observed in a study of T cells in localized non-small cell lung cancer. Study observations and caveats: Clonality peaked in uninvolved adjacent lung rather than tumor.

This clone was seen once. The antigen remains undetermined. Using immunoSEQ multiplex PCR, the repertoire was profiled, and TCRdb retains in-frame clones only, with some absent. The data hold 25,000 to 35,000 clones, with about 90% observed a single time. The germline V gene encodes CDR1 SEHNR and CDR2 FQNEAQ (reference sequence). With 3 bases removed from V and 4 bases from J, the gap between germline ends came to 7 bases. The CDR3 spans 13 residues. This receptor was obtained from a woman aged 35-75 years with stage III lung adenocarcinoma. The gene calls are TRBV7-9 and TRBJ2-1, with TRBD1 as a possible D gene (6 bases). The sequences come from peripheral blood mononuclear cells, collected before any cancer treatment. The CDR3 DNA is TGTGCCAGCAGCTTCAGGGGATACAATGAGCAGTTCTTC. Residues: CASSFRGYNEQFF.